This record concerns one T cell receptor beta chain sequence. These data are taken from a study of blood T cell repertoires in COVID-19. Background on the study: Acute and convalescent COVID-19 specimens originated in the United States, Italy and Spain. PBMCs, B-cell-depleted T cells, or T cells provided the cDNA or gDNA that made up the material.

Germline V gene lookup returns CDR1 GTSNPN and CDR2 SVGIG (reference sequence). The V end was cut by 0 bases, the J end by 3 bases, with 11 bases between. The CDR3 loop spans 14 amino acids. Per the authors' pipeline: Researchers report that nucleated cell counts were estimated from reference gene primer amplification. Profiled with immunoSEQ multiplex PCR; TCRdb holds only in-frame clones, not every one. V and J calls and clone size are given by that table; D and trimming were obtained from the DNA. The sample yields more than 200,000 clones, 70% to 90% seen once. Sequenced input: peripheral blood. The chain uses TRBV30 and TRBJ1-2; D gene uncertain. This receptor was obtained from a woman in her thirties or forties who had recovered from COVID-19. DNA for the CDR3: TGTGCCTGGAGTGTACTAGTAGGAGACTATGGCTACACCTTC. Encoded protein: CAWSVLVGDYGYTF.